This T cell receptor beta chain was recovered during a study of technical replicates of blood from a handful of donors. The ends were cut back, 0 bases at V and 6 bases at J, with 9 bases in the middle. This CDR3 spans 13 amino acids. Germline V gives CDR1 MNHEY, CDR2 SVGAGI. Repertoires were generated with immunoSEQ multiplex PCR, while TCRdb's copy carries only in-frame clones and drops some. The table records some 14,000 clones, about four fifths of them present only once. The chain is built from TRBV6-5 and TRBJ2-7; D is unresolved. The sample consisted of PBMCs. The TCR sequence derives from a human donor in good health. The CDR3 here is CASSYSRTLEQYF. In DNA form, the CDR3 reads TGTGCCAGCAGTTACTCGAGAACTCTCGAGCAGTACTTC.